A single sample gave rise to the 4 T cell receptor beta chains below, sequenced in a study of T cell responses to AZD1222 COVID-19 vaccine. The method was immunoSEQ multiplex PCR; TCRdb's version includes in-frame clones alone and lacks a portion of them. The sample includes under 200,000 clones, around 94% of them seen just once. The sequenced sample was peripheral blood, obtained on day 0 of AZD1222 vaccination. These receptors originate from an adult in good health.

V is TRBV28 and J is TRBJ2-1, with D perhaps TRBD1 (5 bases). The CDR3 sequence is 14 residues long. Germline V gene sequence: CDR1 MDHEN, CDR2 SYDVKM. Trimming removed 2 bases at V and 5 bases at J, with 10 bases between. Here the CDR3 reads CASSLSGANNEQFF. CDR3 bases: TGTGCCAGCAGTTTAAGTGGGGCCAACAATGAGCAGTTCTTC.

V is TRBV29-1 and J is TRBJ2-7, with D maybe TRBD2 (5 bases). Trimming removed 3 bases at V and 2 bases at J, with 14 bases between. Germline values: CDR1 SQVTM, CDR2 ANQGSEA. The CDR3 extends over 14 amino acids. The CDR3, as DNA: TGCAGCGTTGACCCGGGAAAGGGCACCTACGAGCAGTACTTC. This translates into CSVDPGKGTYEQYF.

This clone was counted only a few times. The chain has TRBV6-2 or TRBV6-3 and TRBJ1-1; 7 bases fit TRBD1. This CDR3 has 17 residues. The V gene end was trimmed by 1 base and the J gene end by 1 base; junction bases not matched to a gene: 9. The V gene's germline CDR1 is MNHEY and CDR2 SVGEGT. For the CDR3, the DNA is TGTGCCAGCAGTTACTTCGTAGAGGGGGCCCAGAACACTGAAGCTTTCTTT. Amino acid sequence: CASSYFVEGAQNTEAFF.

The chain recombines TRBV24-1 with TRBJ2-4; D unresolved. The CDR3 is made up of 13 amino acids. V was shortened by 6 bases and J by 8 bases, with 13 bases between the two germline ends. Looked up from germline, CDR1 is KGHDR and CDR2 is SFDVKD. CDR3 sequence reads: CATSRESGHIQYF. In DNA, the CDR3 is TGTGCCACCAGTAGAGAATCTGGGCACATTCAGTACTTC.